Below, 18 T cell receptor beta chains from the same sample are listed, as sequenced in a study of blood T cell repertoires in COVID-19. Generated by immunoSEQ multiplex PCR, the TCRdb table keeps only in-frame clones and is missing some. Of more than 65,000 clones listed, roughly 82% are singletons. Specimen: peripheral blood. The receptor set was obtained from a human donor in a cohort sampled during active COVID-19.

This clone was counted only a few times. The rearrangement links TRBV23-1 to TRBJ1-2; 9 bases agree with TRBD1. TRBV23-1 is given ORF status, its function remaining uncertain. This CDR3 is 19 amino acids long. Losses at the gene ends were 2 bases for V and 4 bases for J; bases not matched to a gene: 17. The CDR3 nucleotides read TGCGCCAGCAGTCAAATCCGGCTGGACAGGGGTCGGACAACCTATGGCTACACCTTC. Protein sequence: CASSQIRLDRGRTTYGYTF.

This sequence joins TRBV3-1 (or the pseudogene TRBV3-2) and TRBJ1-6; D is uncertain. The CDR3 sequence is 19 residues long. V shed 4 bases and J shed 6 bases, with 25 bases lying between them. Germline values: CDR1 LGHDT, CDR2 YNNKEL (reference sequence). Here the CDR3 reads CASSRAVGGVSYGNSPLHF. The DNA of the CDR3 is TGTGCCAGCAGCCGCGCAGTGGGCGGGGTTTCCTATGGTAATTCACCCCTCCACTTT.

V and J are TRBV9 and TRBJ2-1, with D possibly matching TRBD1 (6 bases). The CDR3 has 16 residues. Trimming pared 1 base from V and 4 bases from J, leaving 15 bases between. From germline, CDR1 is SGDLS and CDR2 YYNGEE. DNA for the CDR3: TGTGCCAGCAGCGTAACCCCCAGACAGGAGTACAATGAGCAGTTCTTC. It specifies CASSVTPRQEYNEQFF.

For the CDR3, the DNA is TGTGCCAGCTCACCCGGCAGCGATTATGGCTACACCTTC. Residues: CASSPGSDYGYTF. This sequence joins TRBV18 and TRBJ1-2; unclear D gene. This CDR3 spans 13 amino acids. Germline assignment: CDR1 KGHSH and CDR2 LQKENI. V lost 3 bases, J lost 5 bases, and 10 bases lay in between.

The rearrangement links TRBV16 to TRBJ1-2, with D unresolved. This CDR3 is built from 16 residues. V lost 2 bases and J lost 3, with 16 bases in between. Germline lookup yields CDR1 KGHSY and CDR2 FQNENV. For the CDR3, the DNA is TGTGCCAGCAGCCAACGTCCCCACACAGCTTACTATGGCTACACCTTC. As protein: CASSQRPHTAYYGYTF. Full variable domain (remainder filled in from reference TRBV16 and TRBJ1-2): GEEVAQTPKHLVRGEGQKAKLYCAPIKGHSYVFWYQQVLKNEFKFLISFQNENVFDETGMPKERFSAKCLPNSPCSLEIQATKLEDSAVYFCASSQRPHTAYYGYTFGSGTRLTVV.

The CDR3 protein is CASSESRSGGYQETQYF. The DNA of the CDR3 is TGCGCCAGCAGTGAGTCGCGAAGCGGGGGGTACCAAGAGACCCAGTACTTC. The chain joins TRBV10-1 to TRBJ2-5, with 9 bases aligning to TRBD2. The CDR3 is 17 amino acids. Germline V gene sequence: CDR1 WNHNN, CDR2 SYGVQD (reference sequence). V lost 0 bases, J lost 0 bases, and 5 bases stayed unmatched.

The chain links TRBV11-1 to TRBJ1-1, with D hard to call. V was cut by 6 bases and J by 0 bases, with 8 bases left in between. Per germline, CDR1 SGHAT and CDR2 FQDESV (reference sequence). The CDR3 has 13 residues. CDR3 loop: CASSSRLNTEAFF. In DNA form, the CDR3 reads TGTGCCAGCAGTTCCAGGTTGAACACTGAAGCTTTCTTT.

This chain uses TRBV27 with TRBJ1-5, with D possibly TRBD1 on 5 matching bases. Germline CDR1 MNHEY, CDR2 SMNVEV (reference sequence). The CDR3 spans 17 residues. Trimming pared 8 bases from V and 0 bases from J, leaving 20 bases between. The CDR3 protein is CASALSGAPDSNQPQHF. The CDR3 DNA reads TGTGCCAGCGCCCTTAGCGGGGCTCCGGATAGCAATCAGCCCCAGCATTTT.

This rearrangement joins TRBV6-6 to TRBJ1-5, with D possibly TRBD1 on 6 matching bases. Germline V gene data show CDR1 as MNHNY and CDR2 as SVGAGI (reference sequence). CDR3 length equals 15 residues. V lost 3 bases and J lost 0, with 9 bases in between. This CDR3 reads CASSYSGDSNQPQHF. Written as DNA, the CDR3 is TGTGCCAGCAGTTATTCAGGGGATAGCAATCAGCCCCAGCATTTT.

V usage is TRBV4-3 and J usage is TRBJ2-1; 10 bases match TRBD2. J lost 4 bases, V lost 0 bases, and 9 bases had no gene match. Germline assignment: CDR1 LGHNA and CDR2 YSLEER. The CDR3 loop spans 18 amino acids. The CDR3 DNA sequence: TGCGCCAGCAGCCAAGATAATGGCGGTAGCGGGGGGTACAATGAGCAGTTCTTC. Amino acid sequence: CASSQDNGGSGGYNEQFF.

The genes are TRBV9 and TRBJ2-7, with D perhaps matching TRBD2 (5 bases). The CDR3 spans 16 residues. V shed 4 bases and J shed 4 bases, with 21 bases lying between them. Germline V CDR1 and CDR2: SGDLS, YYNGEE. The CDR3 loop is CASSPKMGSLSYEQYF. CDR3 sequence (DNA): TGTGCCAGCAGCCCGAAGATGGGGAGCCTGTCATACGAGCAGTACTTC.

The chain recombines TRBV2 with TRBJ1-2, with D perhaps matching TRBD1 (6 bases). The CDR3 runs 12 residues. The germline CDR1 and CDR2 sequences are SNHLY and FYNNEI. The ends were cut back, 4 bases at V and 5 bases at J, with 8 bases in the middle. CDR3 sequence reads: CASSVTGYGYTF. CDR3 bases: TGTGCCAGCAGTGTTACAGGGTATGGCTACACCTTC.

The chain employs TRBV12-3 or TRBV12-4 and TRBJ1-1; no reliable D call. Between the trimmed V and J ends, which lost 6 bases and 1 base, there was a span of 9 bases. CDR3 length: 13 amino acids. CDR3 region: CASSETPNTEAFF. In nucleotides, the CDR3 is TGTGCCAGCAGCGAGACACCGAACACTGAAGCTTTCTTT.

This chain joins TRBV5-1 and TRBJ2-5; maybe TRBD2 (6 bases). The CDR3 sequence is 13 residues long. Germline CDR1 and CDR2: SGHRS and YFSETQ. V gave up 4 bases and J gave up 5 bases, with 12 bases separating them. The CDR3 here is CASSEGGAETQYF. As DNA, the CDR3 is TGCGCCAGCAGCGAGGGCGGGGCGGAGACCCAGTACTTC.

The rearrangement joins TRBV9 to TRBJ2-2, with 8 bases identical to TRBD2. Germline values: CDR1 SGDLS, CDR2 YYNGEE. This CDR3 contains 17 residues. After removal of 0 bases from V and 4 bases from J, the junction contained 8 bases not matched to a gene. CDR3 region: CASSVGPGGVGTGELFF. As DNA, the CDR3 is TGTGCCAGCAGCGTAGGGCCCGGGGGGGTAGGCACCGGGGAGCTGTTTTTT.

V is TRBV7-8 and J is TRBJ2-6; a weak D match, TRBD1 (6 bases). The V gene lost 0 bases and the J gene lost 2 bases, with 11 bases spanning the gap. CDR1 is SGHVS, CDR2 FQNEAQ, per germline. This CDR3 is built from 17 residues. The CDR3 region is CASSLARQGPGANVLTF. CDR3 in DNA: TGTGCCAGCAGCTTAGCCCGGCAGGGGCCTGGGGCCAACGTCCTGACTTTC.

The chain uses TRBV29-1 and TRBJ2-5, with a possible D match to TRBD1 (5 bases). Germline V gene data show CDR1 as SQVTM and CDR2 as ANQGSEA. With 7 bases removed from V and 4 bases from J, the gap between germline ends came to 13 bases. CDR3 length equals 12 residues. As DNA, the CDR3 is TGCAGCGCCTCCGGACAAACAGAGACCCAGTACTTC. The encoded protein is CSASGQTETQYF.

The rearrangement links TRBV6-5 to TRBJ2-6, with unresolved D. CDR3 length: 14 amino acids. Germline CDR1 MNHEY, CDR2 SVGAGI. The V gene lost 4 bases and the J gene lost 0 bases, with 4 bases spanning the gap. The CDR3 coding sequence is TGTGCCAGCAGTTTCGGCTCTGGGGCCAACGTCCTGACTTTC. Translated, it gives CASSFGSGANVLTF.